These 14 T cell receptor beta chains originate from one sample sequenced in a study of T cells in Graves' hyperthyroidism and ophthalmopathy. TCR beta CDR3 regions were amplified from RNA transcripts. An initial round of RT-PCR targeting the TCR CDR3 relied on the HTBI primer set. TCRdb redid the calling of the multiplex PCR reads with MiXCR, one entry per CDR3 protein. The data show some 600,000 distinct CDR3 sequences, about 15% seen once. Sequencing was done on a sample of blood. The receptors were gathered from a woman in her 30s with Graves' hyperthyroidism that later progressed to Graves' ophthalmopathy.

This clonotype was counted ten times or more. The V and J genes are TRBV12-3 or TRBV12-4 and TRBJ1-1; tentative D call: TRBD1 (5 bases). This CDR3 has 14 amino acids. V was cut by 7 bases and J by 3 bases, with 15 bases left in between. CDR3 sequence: CASTSTGFYTEAFF. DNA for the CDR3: TGTGCCAGCACCAGCACAGGTTTTTACACTGAAGCTTTCTTT.

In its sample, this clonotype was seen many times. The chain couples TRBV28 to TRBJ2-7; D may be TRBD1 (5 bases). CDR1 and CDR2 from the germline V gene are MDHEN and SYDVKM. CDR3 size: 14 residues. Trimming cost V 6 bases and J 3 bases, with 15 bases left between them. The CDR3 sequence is CASRTVQDGYEQYF. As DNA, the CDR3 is TGTGCCAGCAGGACGGTACAGGACGGCTACGAGCAGTACTTC.

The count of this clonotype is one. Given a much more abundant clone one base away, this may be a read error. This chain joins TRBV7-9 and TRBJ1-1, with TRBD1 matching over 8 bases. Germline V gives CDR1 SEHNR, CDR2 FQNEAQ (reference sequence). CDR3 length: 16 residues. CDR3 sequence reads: CTSSLVGQGGNTEAFF. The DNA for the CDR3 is TGTACCAGCAGCTTAGTAGGACAGGGCGGGAACACTGAAGCTTTCTTT.

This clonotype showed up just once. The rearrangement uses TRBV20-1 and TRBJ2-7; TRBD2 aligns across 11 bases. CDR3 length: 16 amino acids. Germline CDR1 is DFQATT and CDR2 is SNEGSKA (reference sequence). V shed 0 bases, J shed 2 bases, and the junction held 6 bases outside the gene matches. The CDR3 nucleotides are TGCAGTGCTAGAGAGGGACTAGCGGTATTTCCCTACGAGCAGTACTTC. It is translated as CSAREGLAVFPYEQYF.

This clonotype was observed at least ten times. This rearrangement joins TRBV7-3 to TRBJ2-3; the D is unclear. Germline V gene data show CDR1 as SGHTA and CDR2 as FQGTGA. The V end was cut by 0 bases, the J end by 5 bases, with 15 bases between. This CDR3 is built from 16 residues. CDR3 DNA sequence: TGTGCCAGCAGCTTAACGTTTGGTGGAATAGGAGATACGCAGTATTTT. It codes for CASSLTFGGIGDTQYF. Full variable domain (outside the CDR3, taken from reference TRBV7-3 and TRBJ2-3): GAGVSQTPSNKVTEKGKYVELRCDPISGHTALYWYRQSLGQGPEFLIYFQGTGAADDSGLPNDRFFAVRPEGSVSTLKIQRTERGDSAVYLCASSLTFGGIGDTQYFGPGTRLTVL.

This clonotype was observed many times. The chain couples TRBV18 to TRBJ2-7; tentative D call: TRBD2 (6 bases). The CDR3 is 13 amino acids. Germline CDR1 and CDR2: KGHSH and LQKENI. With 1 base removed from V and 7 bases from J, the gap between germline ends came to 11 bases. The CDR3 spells CASSPRGGEEQYF. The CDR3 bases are TGTGCCAGCTCACCACGGGGCGGGGAAGAGCAGTACTTC.

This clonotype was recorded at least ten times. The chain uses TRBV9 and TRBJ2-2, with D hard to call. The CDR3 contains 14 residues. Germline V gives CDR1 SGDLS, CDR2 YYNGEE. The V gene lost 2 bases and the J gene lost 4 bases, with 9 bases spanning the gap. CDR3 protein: CASSVKDGTGELFF. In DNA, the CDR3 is TGTGCCAGCAGCGTGAAAGATGGCACCGGGGAGCTGTTTTTT.

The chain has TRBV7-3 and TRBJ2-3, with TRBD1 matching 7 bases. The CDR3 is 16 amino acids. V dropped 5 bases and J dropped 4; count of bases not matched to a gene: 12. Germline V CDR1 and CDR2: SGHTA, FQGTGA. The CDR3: CASSLRERQGADTQYF. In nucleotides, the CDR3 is TGTGCCAGCAGCCTCAGAGAGAGACAGGGCGCAGATACGCAGTATTTT.

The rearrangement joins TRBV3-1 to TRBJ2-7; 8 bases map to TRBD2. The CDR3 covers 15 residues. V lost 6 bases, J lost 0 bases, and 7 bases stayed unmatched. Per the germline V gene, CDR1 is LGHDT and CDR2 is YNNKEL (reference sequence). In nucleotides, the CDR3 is TGTGCCAGCAGTCGGGGGGGGGACCTCTCCTACGAGCAGTACTTC. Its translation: CASSRGGDLSYEQYF.

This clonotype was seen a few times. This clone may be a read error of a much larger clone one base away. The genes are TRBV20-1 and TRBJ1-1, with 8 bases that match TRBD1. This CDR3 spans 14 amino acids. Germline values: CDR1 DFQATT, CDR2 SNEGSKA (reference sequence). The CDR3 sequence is CSARTGDSNAEAFF. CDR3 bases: TGCAGTGCTAGGACAGGGGACTCGAACGCTGAAGCTTTCTTT.

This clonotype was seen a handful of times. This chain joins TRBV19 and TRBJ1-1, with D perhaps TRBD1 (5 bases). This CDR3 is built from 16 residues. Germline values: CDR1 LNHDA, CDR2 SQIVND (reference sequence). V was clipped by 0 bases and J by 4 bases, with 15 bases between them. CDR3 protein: CASSIEPVTGGTEAFF. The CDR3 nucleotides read TGTGCCAGTAGTATAGAACCGGTCACGGGGGGCACTGAAGCTTTCTTT.

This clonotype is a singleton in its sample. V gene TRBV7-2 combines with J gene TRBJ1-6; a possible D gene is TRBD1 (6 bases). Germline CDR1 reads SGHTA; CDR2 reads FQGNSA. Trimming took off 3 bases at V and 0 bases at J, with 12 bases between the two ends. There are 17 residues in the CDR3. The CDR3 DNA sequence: TGTGCCAGCAGCTTCAAGGGGGTCTCCTCCTATAATTCACCCCTCCACTTT. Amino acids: CASSFKGVSSYNSPLHF.

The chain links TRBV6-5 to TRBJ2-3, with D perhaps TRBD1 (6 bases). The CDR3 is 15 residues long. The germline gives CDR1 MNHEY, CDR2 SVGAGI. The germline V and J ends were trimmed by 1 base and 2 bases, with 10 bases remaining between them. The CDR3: CASSYWDTDTDTQYF. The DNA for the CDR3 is TGTGCCAGCAGTTACTGGGACACCGACACAGATACGCAGTATTTT.

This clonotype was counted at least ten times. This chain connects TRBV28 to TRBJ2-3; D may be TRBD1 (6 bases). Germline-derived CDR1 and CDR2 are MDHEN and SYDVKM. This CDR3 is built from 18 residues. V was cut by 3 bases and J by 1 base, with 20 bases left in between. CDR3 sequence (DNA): TGTGCCAGCAGTTTCCCACCAGGGGCCCCCCTTGGCACAGATACGCAGTATTTT. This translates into CASSFPPGAPLGTDTQYF.